This T cell receptor (beta chain) was sequenced in a study of cytomegalovirus exposure and HLA in healthy donors. J was trimmed by 1 base and V by 4 bases; bases with no gene match: 5. The CDR3 consists of 14 residues. Germline V gene lookup returns CDR1 SGDLS and CDR2 YYNGEE. With 60 Vbeta and 13 Jbeta primers, the PCR was carried out. Sequenced by immunoSEQ multiplex PCR; TCRdb stores in-frame clones only, minus some. The sample contains 130,000 or so clones, roughly 62% of which appear only once. This clone came up a few times. The rearrangement joins TRBV9 to TRBJ2-7, with TRBD1 matching 7 bases. The sequenced sample consisted of PBMCs. This clonotype was sampled from a male donor in good health and CMV-seronegative. CDR3 nucleotide sequence: TGTGCCAGCAGCACCTCACAGGGGTCCTACGAGCAGTACTTC. Its translation is CASSTSQGSYEQYF.